The present T cell receptor (beta chain) was sequenced within a study of cytomegalovirus exposure and HLA in healthy donors. General study results and limits: In vitro testing confirmed a few CMV-associated chains as specific for CMV antigens. High sensitivity and specificity were reportedly achieved when the classifier diagnosed cytomegalovirus status.

Repertoires were generated with immunoSEQ multiplex PCR, while TCRdb's copy carries only in-frame clones and drops some. The data contain 55,000 to 75,000 clones, 85% to 95% of them singletons. Details on this clone: Its antigen remains unknown.

The sample consisted of PBMCs. This TCR was sampled from a man aged 18 to 29 in good health and CMV-seropositive.

The CDR3 is CASSWNLAGDRDEQYF. CDR3 DNA: TGTGCCAGCAGCTGGAATCTAGCGGGAGATCGAGACGAGCAGTACTTC. The gene calls are TRBV5-6 and TRBJ2-7, with 10 bases aligning to TRBD2. After removal of 3 bases from V and 5 bases from J, the junction contained 11 bases not matched to a gene. CDR3 length: 16 residues. In germline, CDR1 is SGHDT, CDR2 YYEEEE.